The clone carrying this TCR beta chain was detected many times. The antigen remains unidentified. CDR1 and CDR2 from the germline V gene are MDHEN and SYDVKM. The CDR3 length is 17 residues. Trimming took 3 bases from V and 1 from J, leaving 18 bases between them. TCRdb re-called the 5' RACE reads with MiXCR, one entry per CDR3 protein. Of under 50,000 distinct CDR3 sequences in the sample, 10% to 15% were seen once. As to time point: longitudinal time-point 2. This record comes from a study of neurological immune-mediated disorders. Whole-study results and caveats: HTLV-1-associated myelopathy had the most TCR clonal expansion, whereas multiple sclerosis had the least (lower than in healthy controls).

This TCR was sampled from a male donor with HTLV-1-associated myelopathy (HAM/TSP). The rearrangement joins TRBV28 to TRBJ1-1, with D perhaps matching TRBD1 (5 bases). Sequencing input: PBMCs. The CDR3 here is CASSFPRQGRKNTEAFF. The DNA of the CDR3 is TGTGCCAGCAGTTTTCCGAGGCAGGGACGAAAGAACACTGAAGCTTTCTTT.